The source of this TCR beta chain is a study of blood T cell repertoires in COVID-19. Study overall: T cells, B-cell-depleted T cells, or PBMCs provided the cDNA or gDNA that served as material.

This CDR3 is 17 amino acids long. The germline CDR1 and CDR2 sequences are KGHSH and LQKENI. The ends were cut back, 6 bases at V and 2 bases at J, with 19 bases in the middle. Profiled with immunoSEQ multiplex PCR; TCRdb holds only in-frame clones, not every one. The sample holds around 180,000 clones; roughly nine tenths are singletons and the top ten take around 1.9%. The chain links TRBV18 to TRBJ2-2, with D possibly TRBD2 on 6 matching bases. The sample consisted of peripheral blood. This receptor was identified in a man between 65 and 80 years old with active or convalescent COVID-19. The CDR3 loop reads CASSKLAPTTNTGELFF. CDR3 bases: TGTGCCAGCTCCAAACTAGCACCTACTACTAACACCGGGGAGCTGTTTTTT.